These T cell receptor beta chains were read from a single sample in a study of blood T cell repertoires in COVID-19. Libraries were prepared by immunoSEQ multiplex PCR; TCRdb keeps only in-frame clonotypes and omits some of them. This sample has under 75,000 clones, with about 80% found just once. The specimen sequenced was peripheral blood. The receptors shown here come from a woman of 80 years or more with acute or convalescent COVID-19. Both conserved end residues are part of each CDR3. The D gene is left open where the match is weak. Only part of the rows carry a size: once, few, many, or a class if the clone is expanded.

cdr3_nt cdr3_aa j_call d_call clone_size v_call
TGCGCCAGCAGCTCACAGGGGGGCACGGGCAACATTCAGTACTTC CASSSQGGTGNIQYF TRBJ2-4 TRBD1 NA TRBV5-1
TGTGCCAGCAGCCTCCAGGGCCCGAACACTGAAGCTTTCTTT CASSLQGPNTEAFF TRBJ1-1 NA NA TRBV7-2
TGTGCCAGCAGCCAAGGACAGAGCTACGAGCAGTACTTC CASSQGQSYEQYF TRBJ2-7 NA NA TRBV7-3
TGTGCCAGCAGCGTAGGTTCAAAGCCAGGCTCCTACAATGAGCAGTTCTTC CASSVGSKPGSYNEQFF TRBJ2-1 NA few TRBV9
TGTGCCAGCAGCGTAGGGGGAGACAGGGCTGGAAACACCATATATTTT CASSVGGDRAGNTIYF TRBJ1-3 TRBD1 NA TRBV9
TGCAGCGGAGGTCAGCAGGGGGTTGGTGAGCAGTTCTTC CSGGQQGVGEQFF TRBJ2-1 TRBD1 few TRBV29-1
TGTGCCAGTACCCGAGTGGTGTCCAGCAATCAGCCCCAGCATTTT CASTRVVSSNQPQHF TRBJ1-5 NA NA TRBV19
TGCGCCAGCAGCTTGGTGGGGCGGAGGCCTAGCGGGAGAGGGAATACGCAGTATTTT CASSLVGRRPSGRGNTQYF TRBJ2-3 TRBD2 NA TRBV5-1
TGTGCCAGCAGCCTAGGGGGGCAGGATGGCTACACCTTC CASSLGGQDGYTF TRBJ1-2 NA NA TRBV11-2
TGTGCCAGCAGTCCCGGACAGACCCTGAACACTGAAGCTTTCTTT CASSPGQTLNTEAFF TRBJ1-1 NA NA TRBV28
TGTGCCAGCAGCTTAGTCTCTAGAAACAATGAGCAGTTCTTC CASSLVSRNNEQFF TRBJ2-1 NA NA TRBV7-2
TGTGCCTTAGGGGGAAGCAGGCGAAACAATGAGCAGTTCTTC CALGGSRRNNEQFF TRBJ2-1 NA NA TRBV28
TGCGCCAGCAGCCAGGGACTAGATTTACAAGAGACCCAGTACTTC CASSQGLDLQETQYF TRBJ2-5 TRBD2 NA TRBV4-3
TGTGCCGGCCAAGGGGCGGGAGAGGGCGAGCAGTACTTC CAGQGAGEGEQYF TRBJ2-7 TRBD2 NA TRBV9
TGTGCCAGCGGACACTCTGGAAACACCATATATTTT CASGHSGNTIYF TRBJ1-3 NA NA TRBV14
TGTGCCAGCAGCGAGGACAGCTCCTACAATGAGCAGTTCTTC CASSEDSSYNEQFF TRBJ2-1 NA few TRBV5-4
TGTGCCAGTAGTATAGACGCCGACAGGGTTGCCCCTGAAGCTTTCTTT CASSIDADRVAPEAFF TRBJ1-1 TRBD1 NA TRBV19
TGTGCCAGCAGTTACTCGACAAGGAATCAGCCCCAGCATTTT CASSYSTRNQPQHF TRBJ1-5 NA few TRBV6-6
TGTGCCAGCGAAGGTCTAGCGGGGGCCCCCAATGAGCAGTTCTTC CASEGLAGAPNEQFF TRBJ2-1 TRBD2 NA TRBV2
TGTGCCAGCAGCAGGACAGGGAGTGGTACAGATACGCAGTATTTT CASSRTGSGTDTQYF TRBJ2-3 TRBD1 NA TRBV2
TGTGCCTATGAGCGGGAGCGGGGCTACGAGCAGTACTTC CAYERERGYEQYF TRBJ2-7 TRBD2 NA TRBV30
TGTGCCAGCAGCTTGCCCGCCCCCGAGGGGGCCTACGAGCAGTACTTC CASSLPAPEGAYEQYF TRBJ2-7 NA once TRBV7-2